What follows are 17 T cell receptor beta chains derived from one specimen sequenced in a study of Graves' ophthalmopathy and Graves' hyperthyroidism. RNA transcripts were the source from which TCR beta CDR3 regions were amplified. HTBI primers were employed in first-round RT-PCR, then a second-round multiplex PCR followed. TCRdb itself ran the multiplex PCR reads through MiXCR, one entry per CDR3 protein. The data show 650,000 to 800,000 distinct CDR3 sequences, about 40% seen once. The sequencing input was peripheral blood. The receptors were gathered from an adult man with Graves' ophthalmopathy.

The CDR3 region is CAVGQGGSPLHF. In DNA form, the CDR3 reads TGTGCCGTTGGACAGGGCGGCTCACCCCTCCACTTT. The chain uses TRBV10-3 and TRBJ1-6; 8 bases match TRBD1. Trimming at V came to 11 bases and at J to 10 bases, leaving 7 bases not matched to a gene. This CDR3 region has 12 residues. Germline CDR1 and CDR2: ENHRY and SYGVKD.

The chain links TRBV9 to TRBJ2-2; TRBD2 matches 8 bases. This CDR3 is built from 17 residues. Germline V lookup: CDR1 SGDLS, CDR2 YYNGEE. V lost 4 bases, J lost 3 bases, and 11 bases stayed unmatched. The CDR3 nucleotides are TGTGCCAGCAGCCCGGGAGGGTTCGTGGAGTACACCGGGGAGCTGTTTTTT. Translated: CASSPGGFVEYTGELFF.

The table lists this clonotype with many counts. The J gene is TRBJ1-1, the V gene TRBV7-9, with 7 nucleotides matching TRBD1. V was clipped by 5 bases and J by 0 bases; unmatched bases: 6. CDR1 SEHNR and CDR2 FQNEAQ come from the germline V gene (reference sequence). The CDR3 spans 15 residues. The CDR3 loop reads CASSRQGRLNTEAFF. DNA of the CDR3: TGTGCCAGCAGCCGACAGGGACGATTGAACACTGAAGCTTTCTTT.

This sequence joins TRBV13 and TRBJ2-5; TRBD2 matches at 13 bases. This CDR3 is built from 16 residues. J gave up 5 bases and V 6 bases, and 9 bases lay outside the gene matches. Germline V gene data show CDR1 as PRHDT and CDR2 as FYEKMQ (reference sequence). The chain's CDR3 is CASRRSGLAGLETQYF. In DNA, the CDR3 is TGTGCCAGCAGGCGGTCGGGACTAGCGGGATTGGAGACCCAGTACTTC.

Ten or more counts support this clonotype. Here the CDR3 DNA reads TGTGCCAGCATGGGCCGGAACTCCTACGAGCAGTACTTC. It yields the protein CASMGRNSYEQYF. This chain uses TRBV7-9 with TRBJ2-7, with no clear D. Looked up from germline, CDR1 is SEHNR and CDR2 is FQNEAQ (reference sequence). V was trimmed by 7 bases and J by 0 bases, leaving 10 bases between them. The CDR3 spans 13 residues.

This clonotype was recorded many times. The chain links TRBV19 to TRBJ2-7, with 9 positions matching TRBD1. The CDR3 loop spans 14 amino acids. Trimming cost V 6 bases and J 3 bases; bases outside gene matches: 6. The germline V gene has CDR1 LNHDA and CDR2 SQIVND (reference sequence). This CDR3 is CASSPGTGLYEQYF. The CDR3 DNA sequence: TGTGCCAGTAGCCCCGGGACAGGGCTCTACGAGCAGTACTTC.

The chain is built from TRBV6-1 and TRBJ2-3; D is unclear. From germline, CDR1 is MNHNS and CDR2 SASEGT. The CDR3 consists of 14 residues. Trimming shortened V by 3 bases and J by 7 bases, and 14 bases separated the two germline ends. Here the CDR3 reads CASSDLSAAYTQYF. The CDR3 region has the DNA TGTGCCAGCAGTGATCTCTCCGCTGCTTATACGCAGTATTTT.

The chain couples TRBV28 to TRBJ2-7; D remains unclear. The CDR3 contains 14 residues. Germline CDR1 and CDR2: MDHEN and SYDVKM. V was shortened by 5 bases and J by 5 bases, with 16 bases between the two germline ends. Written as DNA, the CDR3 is TGTGCCAGCAGTCCTCCCAGGTTTAACCACGAGCAGTACTTC. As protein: CASSPPRFNHEQYF.

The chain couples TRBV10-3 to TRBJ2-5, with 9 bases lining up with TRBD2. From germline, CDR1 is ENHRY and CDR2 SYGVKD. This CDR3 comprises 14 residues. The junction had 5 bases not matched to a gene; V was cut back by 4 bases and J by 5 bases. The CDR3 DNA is TGTGCCATCAGTGGGTCTAGCGGGAAGGAGACCCAGTACTTC. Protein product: CAISGSSGKETQYF.

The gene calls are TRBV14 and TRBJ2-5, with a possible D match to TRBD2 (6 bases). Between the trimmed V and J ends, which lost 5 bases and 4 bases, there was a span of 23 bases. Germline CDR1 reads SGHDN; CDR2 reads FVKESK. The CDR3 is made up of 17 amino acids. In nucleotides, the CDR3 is TGTGCCAGCAGCGGCCTCTTTGGCCCCGCCGGGGGAGAGACCCAGTACTTC. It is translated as CASSGLFGPAGGETQYF.

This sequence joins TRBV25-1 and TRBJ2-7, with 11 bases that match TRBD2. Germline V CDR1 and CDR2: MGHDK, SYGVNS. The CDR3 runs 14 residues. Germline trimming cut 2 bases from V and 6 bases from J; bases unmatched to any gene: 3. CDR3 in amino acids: CASSEGLAGREQYF. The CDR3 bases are TGTGCCAGCAGTGAAGGACTAGCGGGTCGCGAGCAGTACTTC.

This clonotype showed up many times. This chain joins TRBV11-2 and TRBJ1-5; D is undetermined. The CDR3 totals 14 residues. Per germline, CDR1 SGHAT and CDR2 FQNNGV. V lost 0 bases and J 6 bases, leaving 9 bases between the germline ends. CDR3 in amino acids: CASSLDGEVQPQHF. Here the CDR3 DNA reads TGTGCCAGCAGCTTAGATGGGGAGGTTCAGCCCCAGCATTTT.

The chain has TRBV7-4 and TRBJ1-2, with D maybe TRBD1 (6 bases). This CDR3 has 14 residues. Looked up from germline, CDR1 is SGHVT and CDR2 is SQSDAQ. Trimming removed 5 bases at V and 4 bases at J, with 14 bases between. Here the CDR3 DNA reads TGTGCCAGCAGCCCGAGGGACACGTCCTATGGCTACACCTTC. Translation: CASSPRDTSYGYTF.

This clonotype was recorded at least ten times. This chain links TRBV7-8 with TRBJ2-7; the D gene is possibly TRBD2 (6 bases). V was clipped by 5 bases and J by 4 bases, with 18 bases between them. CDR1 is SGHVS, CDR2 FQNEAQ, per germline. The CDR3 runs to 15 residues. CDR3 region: CASSPPRPEGYEQYF. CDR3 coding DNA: TGTGCCAGCAGCCCCCCCCGGCCGGAGGGTTACGAGCAGTACTTC.

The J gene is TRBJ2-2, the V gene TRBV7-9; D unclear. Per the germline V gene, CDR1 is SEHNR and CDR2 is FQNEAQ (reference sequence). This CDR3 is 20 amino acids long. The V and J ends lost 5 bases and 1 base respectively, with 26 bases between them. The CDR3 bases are TGTGCCAGCAGCCCCCCCCCGGGTCACGAATCACTATGGAACACCGGGGAGCTGTTTTTT. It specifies CASSPPPGHESLWNTGELFF.

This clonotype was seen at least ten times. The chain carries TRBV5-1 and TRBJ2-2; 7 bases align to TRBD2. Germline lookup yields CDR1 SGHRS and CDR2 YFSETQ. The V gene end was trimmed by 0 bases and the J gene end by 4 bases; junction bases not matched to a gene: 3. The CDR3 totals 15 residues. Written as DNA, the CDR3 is TGCGCCAGCAGCTTGGGGTCTAGCGGCACCGGGGAGCTGTTTTTT. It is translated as CASSLGSSGTGELFF.

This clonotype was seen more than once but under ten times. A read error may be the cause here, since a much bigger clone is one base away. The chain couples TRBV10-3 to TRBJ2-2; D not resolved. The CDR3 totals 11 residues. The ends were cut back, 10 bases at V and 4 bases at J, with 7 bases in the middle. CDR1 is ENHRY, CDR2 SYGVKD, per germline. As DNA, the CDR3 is TGTGCCAGCAGATTCACCGGGGAGCTGTTTTTT. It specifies CASRFTGELFF.